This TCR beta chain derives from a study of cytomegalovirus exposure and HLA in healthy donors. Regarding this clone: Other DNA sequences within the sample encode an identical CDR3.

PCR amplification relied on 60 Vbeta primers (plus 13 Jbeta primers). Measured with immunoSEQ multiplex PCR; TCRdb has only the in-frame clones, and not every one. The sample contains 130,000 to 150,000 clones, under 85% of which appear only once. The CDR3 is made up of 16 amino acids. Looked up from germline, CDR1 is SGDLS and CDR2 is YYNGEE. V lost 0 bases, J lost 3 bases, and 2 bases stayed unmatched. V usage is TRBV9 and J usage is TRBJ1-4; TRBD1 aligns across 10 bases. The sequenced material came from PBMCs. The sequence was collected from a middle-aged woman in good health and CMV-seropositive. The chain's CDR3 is CASSVGQGAANEKLFF. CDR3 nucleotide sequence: TGTGCCAGCAGCGTAGGACAGGGGGCAGCTAATGAAAAACTGTTTTTT.